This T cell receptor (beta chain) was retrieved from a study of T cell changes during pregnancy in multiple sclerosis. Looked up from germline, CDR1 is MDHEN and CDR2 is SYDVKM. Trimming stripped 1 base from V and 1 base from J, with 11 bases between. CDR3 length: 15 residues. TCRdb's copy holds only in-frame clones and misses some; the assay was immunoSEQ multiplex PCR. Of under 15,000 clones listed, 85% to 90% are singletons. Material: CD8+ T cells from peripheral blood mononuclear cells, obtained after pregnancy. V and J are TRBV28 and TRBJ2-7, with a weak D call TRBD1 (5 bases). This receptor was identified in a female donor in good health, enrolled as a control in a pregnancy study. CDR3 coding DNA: TGTGCCAGCAGTTTATTGGGGCTAGGTTCCTACGAGCAGTACTTC. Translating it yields CASSLLGLGSYEQYF.